These T cell receptor beta chains were read from a single sample in a study of blood T cells in healthy people across ages. TCRdb reprocessed the 5' RACE reads via MiXCR and lists one record per CDR3 protein. Of over 700,000 distinct CDR3 sequences in the sample, roughly 50% were seen once. The sequencing input was blood. The receptors come from an elderly man in good health. Both conserved end residues are part of each CDR3. A D gene is named only where the DNA matches it firmly. Size values are once, few and many counts, or a class for expanded clones, and some rows have none.

size | J | D | V | length | DNA | CDR3
NA | TRBJ2-4 | NA | TRBV28 | 16 | TGTGCCAGCAGTCCGGCCGAGGGGCGGAAGCGGGACATTCAGTACTTC | CASSPAEGRKRDIQYF
many | TRBJ2-7 | TRBD1 | TRBV6-5 | 15 | TGTGCCAGCAGTTATAGGGACAGGGGGTCCTACGAGCAGTACTTC | CASSYRDRGSYEQYF
NA | TRBJ2-5 | TRBD1 | TRBV6-5 | 16 | TGTGCCTGCAGGCCAAGCCCGGGACAGGGTCAAGAGACCCAGTACTTC | CACRPSPGQGQETQYF
NA | TRBJ1-6 | NA | TRBV7-9 | 16 | TGTGCCAGCAGCTCTCCCCCGGGGCGAGCGAATTCACCCCTCCACTTT | CASSSPPGRANSPLHF
NA | TRBJ2-7 | NA | TRBV12-3/TRBV12-4 | 14 | TGTGCCAGCAGTTTTCAACAGGGAACCTACGAGCAGTACTTC | CASSFQQGTYEQYF
NA | TRBJ2-5 | NA | TRBV11-2 | 15 | TGTGCCAGCAGCTTAGGAAGGGGGAAACGAGAGACCCAGTACTTC | CASSLGRGKRETQYF
NA | TRBJ1-2 | TRBD1 | TRBV12-3/TRBV12-4 | 14 | TGTGCCAGCAGTCGATCTCCCAGGGGGAATCGCTACACCTTC | CASSRSPRGNRYTF
NA | TRBJ2-1 | TRBD2 | TRBV9 | 17 | TGTGCCAGCAGCGTAGAAACTAGCGGCTCCTCTGAAGATGAGCAGTTCTTC | CASSVETSGSSEDEQFF
NA | TRBJ2-7 | TRBD1 | TRBV7-6 | 17 | TGTGCCAGCAGCTTAAACAGGGGGCGTCGCCTCGGGAACGAGCAGTACTTC | CASSLNRGRRLGNEQYF
NA | TRBJ1-1 | NA | TRBV9 | 17 | TGTGCCAGCAGCGTAGACCCCTCGATTGGATACGGCACTGAAGCTTTCTTT | CASSVDPSIGYGTEAFF
NA | TRBJ2-7 | TRBD2 | TRBV3-1 | 15 | TGTGCCAGCAGCCAAGCGGGAGGAGTCGGCTACGAGCAGTACTTC | CASSQAGGVGYEQYF
few | TRBJ1-1 | TRBD1 | TRBV6-4 | 14 | TGTGCCAGCAGACAACAGGGGATTGGCGGTGAAGCTTTCTTT | CASRQQGIGGEAFF
NA | TRBJ2-1 | TRBD2 | TRBV4-1 | 18 | TGCGCCAGCAGCTTACTCCTAACTAGCGGGAGTTCCGACAATGAGCAGTTCTTC | CASSLLLTSGSSDNEQFF
NA | TRBJ1-4 | NA | TRBV7-9 | 13 | TGTGCCAGCAGCCCAAGAGCGGGCGAAAAACTGTTTTTT | CASSPRAGEKLFF
few | TRBJ2-7 | TRBD1 | TRBV12-3/TRBV12-4 | 14 | TGTGCCAGCAGCATGGGACAGGGTGTCGGCGAGCAGTACTTC | CASSMGQGVGEQYF
many | TRBJ2-1 | NA | TRBV9 | 15 | TGTGCCAGCAGCGTACGCGGGGGCAGTGGCAATGAGCAGTTCTTC | CASSVRGGSGNEQFF
NA | TRBJ1-2 | NA | TRBV18 | 16 | TGTGCCAGCTCACCAAGCACGGGGGTCCTCAACTATGGCTACACCTTC | CASSPSTGVLNYGYTF
NA | TRBJ1-5 | NA | TRBV18 | 14 | TGTGCCAGCTCACCGGGATCGGGACGTCAGCCCCAGCATTTT | CASSPGSGRQPQHF
few | TRBJ2-7 | NA | TRBV2 | 14 | TGTGCCAGCAGTGAAACCCCAGCGTCCGGCGAGCAGTACTTC | CASSETPASGEQYF
NA | TRBJ2-3 | NA | TRBV7-3 | 13 | TGTGCCAGCAGCTTAGGGAGAATAGATACGCAGTATTTT | CASSLGRIDTQYF
NA | TRBJ2-1 | TRBD2 | TRBV5-5 | 15 | TGTGCCAGCAGACTGGGACTAGCGGCCTACAATGAGCAGTTCTTC | CASRLGLAAYNEQFF
NA | TRBJ2-1 | NA | TRBV3-1 | 16 | TGTGCCAGCAGCCAAGATCTGTTGGCCAGTGTTAATGAGCAGTTCTTC | CASSQDLLASVNEQFF
NA | TRBJ1-5 | NA | TRBV18 | 15 | TGTGCCAGCTCACGGGACGCGAATAGCAATCAGCCCCAGCATTTT | CASSRDANSNQPQHF
NA | TRBJ2-7 | NA | TRBV2 | 12 | TGTGCCAGCAGCGGGACTGTTAATGAGCAGTACTTC | CASSGTVNEQYF
NA | TRBJ2-7 | TRBD2 | TRBV5-1 | 13 | TGCGCCAGCAGCTCGACTAGCGCGTACGAGCAGTACTTC | CASSSTSAYEQYF
few | TRBJ2-1 | NA | TRBV9 | 15 | TGTGCCAGCAGCGTCCGGGCAGGTTCCCCCCGTGAGCAGTTCTTC | CASSVRAGSPREQFF
NA | TRBJ1-1 | NA | TRBV20-1 | 14 | TGCAGTGCGGCCGAGGGAGGGTCCGGCTCTGAAGCTTTCTTT | CSAAEGGSGSEAFF
NA | TRBJ2-1 | NA | TRBV6-1 | 14 | TGTGCCAGCAGTGCCGGGACGCAGGCACGTGAGCAGTTCTTC | CASSAGTQAREQFF
NA | TRBJ1-1 | NA | TRBV12-3/TRBV12-4 | 18 | TGTGCCAGCAGCGCCACTACGGGGGTCTTACGTATGAACACTGAAGCTTTCTTT | CASSATTGVLRMNTEAFF
NA | TRBJ1-2 | NA | TRBV2 | 13 | TGTGCCAGCAGTCTCGGACTCCACTATGGCTACACCTTC | CASSLGLHYGYTF
NA | TRBJ2-1 | NA | TRBV9 | 11 | TGTGCCAGCAGCACAAAGAATGAGCAGTTCTTC | CASSTKNEQFF
few | TRBJ1-2 | NA | TRBV13 | 12 | TGTGCCAGCAGCTTGGTCAGGGGCGGCTACACCTTC | CASSLVRGGYTF
NA | TRBJ2-3 | NA | TRBV18 | 14 | TGTGCCAGCTCATACAGACAAGTCACAGATACGCAGTATTTT | CASSYRQVTDTQYF
NA | TRBJ2-7 | TRBD1 | TRBV25-1 | 18 | TGTGCCAGCAGTGAATATGGGGGAGACAGGGTAACCTACAATGAGCAGTACTTC | CASSEYGGDRVTYNEQYF
NA | TRBJ2-7 | TRBD2 | TRBV5-1 | 18 | TGCGCCAGCAGCTCGGGACTAGCGGGAGGGAGCTCCTACAATGAGCAGTACTTC | CASSSGLAGGSSYNEQYF
NA | TRBJ2-1 | NA | TRBV28 | 14 | TGTGCCAGCAGCCCCCCGGGACCGCCCCATGAGCAGTTCTTC | CASSPPGPPHEQFF
few | TRBJ2-1 | NA | TRBV6-5 | 17 | TGTGCCAGCAGTTACGGGCTGACTAGGACGGGGATTGATGAGCAGTTCTTC | CASSYGLTRTGIDEQFF
once | TRBJ2-3 | NA | TRBV12-3/TRBV12-4 | 13 | TGTGCCAGCAGTTTAAGGCTGAGCGATACGCAGTATTTT | CASSLRLSDTQYF
once | TRBJ2-1 | NA | TRBV11-2 | 11 | TGTGCCAGCAGACAAGCCAATGAGCAGTTCTTC | CASRQANEQFF
NA | TRBJ2-7 | NA | TRBV12-5 | 13 | TGTGCTAGTGGTTCCCGTGACGGCTACGAGCAGTACTTC | CASGSRDGYEQYF
few | TRBJ2-5 | NA | TRBV7-7 | 13 | TGTGCCAGCAGCTTTTGGGGGCGGGAGACCCAGTACTTC | CASSFWGRETQYF
NA | TRBJ2-4 | NA | TRBV4-1 | 16 | TGCGCCAGCAGCCAGCCCGGGGCGCGAGGAGGGAACATTCAGTACTTC | CASSQPGARGGNIQYF
few | TRBJ2-1 | TRBD1 | TRBV29-1 | 11 | TGCAGCGCCTGGGACAGGGGAGAGCAGTTCTTC | CSAWDRGEQFF
NA | TRBJ2-5 | TRBD2 | TRBV20-1 | 17 | TGCAGTGCTAGGTCCCGGACTAGCGGGAGGAGGGAAGAGACCCAGTACTTC | CSARSRTSGRREETQYF
NA | TRBJ2-6 | NA | TRBV28 | 16 | TGTGCCAGCAGTTTTCTGGTCGGATCCGGGGCCAACGTCCTGACTTTC | CASSFLVGSGANVLTF
NA | TRBJ2-1 | NA | TRBV7-2 | 14 | TGTGCCAGCAGCTCCCGGCGAGATTACAATGAGCAGTTCTTC | CASSSRRDYNEQFF
NA | TRBJ2-5 | NA | TRBV7-2 | 13 | TGTGCCAGCAGCTTAGCCGGGATAGAGACCCAGTACTTC | CASSLAGIETQYF
many | TRBJ2-5 | TRBD1 | TRBV11-1 | 15 | TGTGCCAGCAGCACCGACAGGGGAGGATGGGAGACCCAGTACTTC | CASSTDRGGWETQYF
NA | TRBJ1-3 | TRBD1 | TRBV6-5 | 15 | TGTGCCAGCAGTCGACAGGGGATCTCTGGAAACACCATATATTTT | CASSRQGISGNTIYF
NA | TRBJ1-4 | NA | TRBV10-3 | 15 | TGTGCCATCAGCGGGGGGCCTGCAACTAATGAAAAACTGTTTTTT | CAISGGPATNEKLFF
NA | TRBJ1-2 | NA | TRBV30 | 12 | TGTGCCTGGGGGACTACTAACTATGGCTACACCTTC | CAWGTTNYGYTF
few | TRBJ2-5 | TRBD1 | TRBV7-2 | 15 | TGTGCCAGCAGCTTAGTAGGCAGGGGGCTGGAGACCCAGTACTTC | CASSLVGRGLETQYF
NA | TRBJ2-5 | NA | TRBV20-1 | 15 | TGCAGTGCTAGAGATCTTGCGGAGGGGGTAGAGACCCAGTACTTC | CSARDLAEGVETQYF
NA | TRBJ2-1 | NA | TRBV27 | 15 | TGTGCCAGCAGTTCACTTGGGACCGACGGCAATGAGCAGTTCTTC | CASSSLGTDGNEQFF
few | TRBJ2-7 | TRBD1 | TRBV6-1 | 15 | TGTGCCAGCAGTTTAACAGGGGCAACCTCCGACGAGCAGTACTTC | CASSLTGATSDEQYF
NA | TRBJ1-2 | TRBD1 | TRBV4-2 | 15 | TGTGCCAGCAGCCCTACAGGGGACCCTAACTATGGCTACACCTTC | CASSPTGDPNYGYTF
few | TRBJ1-5 | TRBD1 | TRBV3-1 | 16 | TGTGCCAGCAGCCAAGGTGGGACAGGCCTCAATCAGCCCCAGCATTTT | CASSQGGTGLNQPQHF
NA | TRBJ1-6 | NA | TRBV27 | 13 | TGTGCCAGCAGTTTGGTGGGAAATTCACCCCTCCACTTT | CASSLVGNSPLHF
NA | TRBJ2-7 | TRBD1 | TRBV6-8 | 16 | TGTGCCAGCAGTTCAACTGGACAGGGGACTTCCTACGAGCAGTACTTC | CASSSTGQGTSYEQYF
NA | TRBJ2-5 | NA | TRBV12-3/TRBV12-4 | 14 | TGTGCCAGCAGCCCCGGGCCTTCCTCGCGGTGGCAGTACTTC | CASSPGPSSRWQYF